What follows describes a single T cell receptor (beta chain). Produced via immunoSEQ multiplex PCR; TCRdb's table is partial and in-frame only. This repertoire shows around 31,000 clones, roughly 90% found once; its top ten account for just over 0.55%. The sample originates from a study of T cell changes during pregnancy in multiple sclerosis. This CDR3 spans 14 amino acids. CDR1 is SGHRS and CDR2 is YFSETQ in the germline V gene. With V trimmed by 5 bases and J by 7 bases, 9 bases remained unmatched. Sample: CD4+ T cells from peripheral blood mononuclear cells, taken in the third trimester of pregnancy. The chain has TRBV5-1 and TRBJ2-1; 7 bases match TRBD2. This sequence originates from a female donor in good health, enrolled as a control in a pregnancy study. CDR3 in DNA: TGCGCCAGCAGGGGAGCGGGAATGGGTAATGAGCAGTTCTTC. Translating gives CASRGAGMGNEQFF. Drawing the rest from reference TRBV5-1 and TRBJ2-1, the complete variable domain is KAGVTQTPRYLIKTRGQQVTLSCSPISGHRSVSWYQQTPGQGLQFLFEYFSETQRNKGNFPGRFSGRQFSNSRSEMNVSTLELGDSALYLCASRGAGMGNEQFFGPGTRLTVL.